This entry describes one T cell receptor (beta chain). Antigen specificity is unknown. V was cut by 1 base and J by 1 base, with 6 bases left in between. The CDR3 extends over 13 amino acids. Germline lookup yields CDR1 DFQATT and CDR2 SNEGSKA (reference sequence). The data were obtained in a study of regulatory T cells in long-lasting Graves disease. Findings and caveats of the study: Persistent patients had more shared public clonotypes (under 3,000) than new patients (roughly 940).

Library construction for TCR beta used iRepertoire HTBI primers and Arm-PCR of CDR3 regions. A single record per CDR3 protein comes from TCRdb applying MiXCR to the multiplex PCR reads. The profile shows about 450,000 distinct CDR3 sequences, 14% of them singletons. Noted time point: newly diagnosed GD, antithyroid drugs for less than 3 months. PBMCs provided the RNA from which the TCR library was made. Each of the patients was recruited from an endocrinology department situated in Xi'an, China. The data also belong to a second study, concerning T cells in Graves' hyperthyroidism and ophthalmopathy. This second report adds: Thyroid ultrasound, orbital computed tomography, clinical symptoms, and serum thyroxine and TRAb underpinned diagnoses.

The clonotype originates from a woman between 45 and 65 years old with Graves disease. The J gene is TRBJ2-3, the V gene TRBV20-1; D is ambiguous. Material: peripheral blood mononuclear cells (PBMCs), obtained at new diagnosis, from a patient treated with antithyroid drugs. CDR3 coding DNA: TGCAGTGCTAGAGGCGTGGGCACAGATACGCAGTATTTT. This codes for CSARGVGTDTQYF.